This T cell receptor beta chain was sequenced for a study of shared clonotypes between healthy human individuals. Findings of the study overall: Relative to clonotypes present in all four donors, those not shared had lower generation probabilities.

The V gene's germline CDR1 is LNHDA and CDR2 SQIVND (reference sequence). Trimming cost V 5 bases and J 4 bases, with 8 bases left between them. The CDR3 loop spans 12 amino acids. Replicate PCRs run on sorted subsets employed roughly 190 ng DNA, approximately 30,000 T cell genomes. In the authors' methods: From ImmunoSEQ came sequences covering only the junction and carrying no quality scores, so filtering differed. Libraries were prepared by immunoSEQ multiplex PCR; TCRdb keeps only in-frame clonotypes and omits some of them. That table furnishes V, J and clone size, whereas the DNA furnished D and trimming. Of millions of clones in the sample, more than 85% were seen once. On this clone itself: Its specificity is unknown.

The specimen was naive CD4+ T cells from PBMCs. Subset here: CD45RA+ positively selected. The sequence was obtained from a man between 18 and 35 years old in good health. Some clones in this sample may be carry-over from other donors' samples. The V and J genes are TRBV19 and TRBJ1-1; D remains unclear. CDR3 DNA: TGTGCCAGTAGTGAGGTCGGCACTGAAGCTTTCTTT. Its protein product is CASSEVGTEAFF.